This T cell receptor beta chain is drawn from a study of metastatic and nonmetastatic thyroid tumors. Study overall: Repertoires from blood and tumor or nodule tissue of malignant and benign thyroid patients were compared.

Nobody among the patients had been given any treatment before thyroid surgery. The study, taken as a whole, reports: Benign nodules reportedly had significantly lower TCR beta diversity than malignant thyroid tumors in blood and tumor.

J gave up 0 bases and V 6 bases, and 4 bases lay outside the gene matches. Germline V lookup: CDR1 SGDLS, CDR2 YYNGEE. This CDR3 has 15 residues. About this clone: Its cognate antigen is unknown.

Authors' data handling: Built for papillary thyroid cancer, a distant-metastasis classifier drew on CDR3 differences across clinicopathological groups. TCRdb re-clonotyped the PCR reads via MiXCR. These V and J calls originate from TCRdb's pipeline instead of the authors' own analysis. The sample yields about 21,000 clones, approximately 10% seen once. The sequence was collected from a female donor with papillary thyroid cancer or a benign thyroid nodule (not recorded which). Some clones in this sample may be carry-over from other donors' samples. The material sequenced was blood. The rearrangement links TRBV9 to TRBJ2-1; 9 bases line up with TRBD2. The DNA for the CDR3 is TGTGCCAGCATCCCGACTAGCGGCTCCTACAATGAGCAGTTCTTC. Translation gives CASIPTSGSYNEQFF.